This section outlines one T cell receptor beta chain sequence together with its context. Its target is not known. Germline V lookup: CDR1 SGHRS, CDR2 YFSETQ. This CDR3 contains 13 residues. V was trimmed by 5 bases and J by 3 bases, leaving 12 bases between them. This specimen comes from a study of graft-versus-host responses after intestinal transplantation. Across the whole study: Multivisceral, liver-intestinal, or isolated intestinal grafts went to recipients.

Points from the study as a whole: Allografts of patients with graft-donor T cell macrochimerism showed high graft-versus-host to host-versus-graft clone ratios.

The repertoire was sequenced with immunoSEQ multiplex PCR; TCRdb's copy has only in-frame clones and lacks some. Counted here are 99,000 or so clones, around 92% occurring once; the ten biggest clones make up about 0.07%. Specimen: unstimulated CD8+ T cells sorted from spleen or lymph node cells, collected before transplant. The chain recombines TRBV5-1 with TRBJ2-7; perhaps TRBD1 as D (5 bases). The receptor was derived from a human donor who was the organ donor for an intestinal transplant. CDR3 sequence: CASSTGGNYEQYF. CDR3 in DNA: TGCGCCAGCAGTACAGGTGGGAACTACGAGCAGTACTTC.